This T cell receptor beta chain was sequenced during a study of cytomegalovirus exposure and HLA in healthy donors. Looked up from germline, CDR1 is SGHDT and CDR2 is YYEEEE. The V gene end was trimmed by 4 bases and the J gene end by 6 bases; junction bases not matched to a gene: 3. This CDR3 contains 13 residues. Donors came from a validation cohort of fewer than 150 subjects, distinct from the first 666-subject cohort. The repertoire was sequenced with immunoSEQ multiplex PCR; TCRdb's copy has only in-frame clones and lacks some. Of approximately 200,000 clones in the sample, about four fifths were seen once.

The sequence was collected from a man between 18 and 35 years old in good health and CMV-seropositive. The chain uses TRBV5-6 and TRBJ2-7; 11 bases agree with TRBD1. Material: PBMCs. CDR3 DNA: TGTGCCAGCAGCACGGGGACAGGGGGCGAGCAGTACTTC. Translated, it gives CASSTGTGGEQYF.